This T cell receptor beta chain was found in a study of T cells in localized non-small cell lung cancer. A word on this clone: As yet, its antigen is unknown.

The germline CDR1 and CDR2 sequences are SGHVS and FNYEAQ. The V end lost 6 bases, the J end lost 5 bases, and 20 bases lay between the germline ends. The CDR3 runs 16 residues. The assay was immunoSEQ multiplex PCR, and TCRdb's table has in-frame clones only and misses some. The sample shows 17,000 or so clones, 85% to 90% of them seen only once. Whole-study findings and limits: Overall survival was longer when the density of T cells in the blood was higher. It remains possible that heterogeneity exists, since only one tumor region was sequenced. T cell clonality was highest in uninvolved adjacent lung, above tumor.

Here the sequenced sample was peripheral blood, taken before any cancer treatment. This chain links TRBV7-6 with TRBJ2-1, with D unresolved. This clonotype was sampled from a male donor aged 60 or over with stage II squamous cell lung carcinoma. The CDR3 DNA reads TGTGCCAGCAGTCTTAGAAGCCCCCCCGGCAACAATGAGCAGTTCTTC. Protein product: CASSLRSPPGNNEQFF. The variable domain in full, completed from reference TRBV7-6 and TRBJ2-1, reads GAGVSQSPRYKVTKRGQDVALRCDPISGHVSLYWYRQALGQGPEFLTYFNYEAQQDKSGLPNDRFSAERPEGSISTLTIQRTEQRDSAMYRCASSLRSPPGNNEQFFGPGTRLTVL.